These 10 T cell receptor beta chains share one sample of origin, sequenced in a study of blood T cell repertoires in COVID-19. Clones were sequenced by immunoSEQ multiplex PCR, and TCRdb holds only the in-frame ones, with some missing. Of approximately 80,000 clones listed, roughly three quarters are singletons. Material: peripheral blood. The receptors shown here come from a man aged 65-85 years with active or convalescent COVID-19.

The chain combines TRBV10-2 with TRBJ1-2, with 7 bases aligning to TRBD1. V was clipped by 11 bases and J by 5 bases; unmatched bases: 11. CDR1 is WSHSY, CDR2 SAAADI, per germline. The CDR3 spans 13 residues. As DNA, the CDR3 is TGCGCCGCCACGACAGGGATAGGTTATGGCTACACCTTC. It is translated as CAATTGIGYGYTF.

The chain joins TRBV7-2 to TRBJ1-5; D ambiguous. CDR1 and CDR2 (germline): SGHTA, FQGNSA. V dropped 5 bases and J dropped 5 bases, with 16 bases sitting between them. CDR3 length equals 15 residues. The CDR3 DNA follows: TGTGCCAGCAGCCCACGGGCCAGCGGTCATCAGCCCCAGCATTTT. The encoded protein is CASSPRASGHQPQHF.

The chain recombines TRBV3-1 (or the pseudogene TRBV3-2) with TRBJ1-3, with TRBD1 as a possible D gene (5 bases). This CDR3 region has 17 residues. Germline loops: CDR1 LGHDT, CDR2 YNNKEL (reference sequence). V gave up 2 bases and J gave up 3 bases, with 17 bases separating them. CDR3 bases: TGTGCCAGCAGCCAATACGAAAGTCGGGGACTTGGAAACACCATATATTTT. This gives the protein CASSQYESRGLGNTIYF.

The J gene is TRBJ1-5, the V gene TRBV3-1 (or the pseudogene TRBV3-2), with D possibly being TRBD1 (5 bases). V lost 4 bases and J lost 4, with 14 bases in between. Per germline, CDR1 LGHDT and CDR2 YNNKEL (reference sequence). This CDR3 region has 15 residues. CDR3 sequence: CASSPTIRENQPQHF. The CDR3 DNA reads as TGTGCCAGCAGCCCCACCATCAGGGAAAATCAGCCCCAGCATTTT.

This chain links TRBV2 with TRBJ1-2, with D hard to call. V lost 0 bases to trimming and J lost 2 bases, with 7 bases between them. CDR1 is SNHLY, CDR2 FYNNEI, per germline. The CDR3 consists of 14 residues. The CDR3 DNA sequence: TGTGCCAGCAGTGAAGCGTCAGTAAACTATGGCTACACCTTC. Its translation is CASSEASVNYGYTF.

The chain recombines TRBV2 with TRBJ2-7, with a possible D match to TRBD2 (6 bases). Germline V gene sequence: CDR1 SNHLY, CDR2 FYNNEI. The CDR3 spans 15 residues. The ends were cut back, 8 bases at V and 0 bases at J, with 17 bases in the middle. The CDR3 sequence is CASGGGGASSYEQYF. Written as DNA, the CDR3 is TGTGCCAGCGGTGGTGGCGGGGCGAGCTCCTACGAGCAGTACTTC.

This CDR3 reads CATGDEQFF. The CDR3 DNA reads TGTGCCACGGGTGATGAGCAGTTCTTC. The chain is built from TRBV5-4 and TRBJ2-1; no firm D call. V was cut by 9 bases and J by 8 bases, with 6 bases left in between. This CDR3 has 9 amino acids. The germline V gene has CDR1 SGHNT and CDR2 YYREEE (reference sequence).

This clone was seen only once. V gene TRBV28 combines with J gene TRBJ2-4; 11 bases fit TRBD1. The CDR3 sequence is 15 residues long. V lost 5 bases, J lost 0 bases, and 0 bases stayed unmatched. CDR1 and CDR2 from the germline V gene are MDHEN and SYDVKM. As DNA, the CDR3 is TGTGCCAGCAGTGGACAGGGGGCAGCCAAAAACATTCAGTACTTC. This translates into CASSGQGAAKNIQYF.

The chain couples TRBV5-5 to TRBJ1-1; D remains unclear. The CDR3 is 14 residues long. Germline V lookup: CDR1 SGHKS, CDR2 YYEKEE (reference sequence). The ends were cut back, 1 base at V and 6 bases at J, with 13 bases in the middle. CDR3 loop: CASSLHWARPEAFF. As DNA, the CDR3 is TGTGCCAGCAGCTTGCATTGGGCGCGACCTGAAGCTTTCTTT.

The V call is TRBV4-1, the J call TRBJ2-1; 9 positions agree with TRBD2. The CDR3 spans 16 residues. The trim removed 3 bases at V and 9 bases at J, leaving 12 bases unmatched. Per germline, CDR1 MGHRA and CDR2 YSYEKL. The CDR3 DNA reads TGCGCCAGCAGCCAGAGCTACGCGGGGGGGAGTGGTGAGCAGTTCTTC. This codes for CASSQSYAGGSGEQFF.